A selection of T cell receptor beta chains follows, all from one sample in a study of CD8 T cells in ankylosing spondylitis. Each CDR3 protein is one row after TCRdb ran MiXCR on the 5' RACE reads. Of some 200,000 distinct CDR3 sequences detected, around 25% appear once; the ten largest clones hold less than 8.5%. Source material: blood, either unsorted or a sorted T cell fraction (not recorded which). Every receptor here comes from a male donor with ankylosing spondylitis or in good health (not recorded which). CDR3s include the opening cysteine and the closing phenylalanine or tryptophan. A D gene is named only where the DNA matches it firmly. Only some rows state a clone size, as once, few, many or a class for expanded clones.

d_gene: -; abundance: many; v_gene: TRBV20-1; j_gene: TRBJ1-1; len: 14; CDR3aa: CSARWATGNTEAFF
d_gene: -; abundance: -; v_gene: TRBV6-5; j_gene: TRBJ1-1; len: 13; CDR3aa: CASSSQRGGGAFF
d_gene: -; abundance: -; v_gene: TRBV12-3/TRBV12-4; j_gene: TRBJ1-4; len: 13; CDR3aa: CASTGGVGEKLFF
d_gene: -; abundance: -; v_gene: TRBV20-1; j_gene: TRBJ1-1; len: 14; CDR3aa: CSAQWVSSNTEAFF
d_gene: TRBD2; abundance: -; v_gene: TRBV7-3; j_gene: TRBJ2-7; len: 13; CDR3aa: CASSFRTSGEQYF
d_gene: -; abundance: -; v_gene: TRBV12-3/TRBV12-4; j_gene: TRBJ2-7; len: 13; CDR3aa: CASSLVSSREQYF
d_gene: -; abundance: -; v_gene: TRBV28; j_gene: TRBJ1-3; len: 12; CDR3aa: CASSLTRNTIYF
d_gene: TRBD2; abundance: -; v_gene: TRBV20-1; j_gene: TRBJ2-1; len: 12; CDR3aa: CTWASGHNEQFF
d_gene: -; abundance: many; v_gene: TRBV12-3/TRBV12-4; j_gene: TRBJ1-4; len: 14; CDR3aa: CASSFGDYNEKLFF
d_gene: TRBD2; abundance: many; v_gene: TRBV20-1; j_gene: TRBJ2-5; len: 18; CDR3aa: CSARDPLAGRPREETQYF
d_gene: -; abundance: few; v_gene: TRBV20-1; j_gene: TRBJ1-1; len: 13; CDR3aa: CSARKPAGTEAFF
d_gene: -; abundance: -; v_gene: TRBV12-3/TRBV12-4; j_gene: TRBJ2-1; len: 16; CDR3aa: CASSPGDEGIDNEQFF
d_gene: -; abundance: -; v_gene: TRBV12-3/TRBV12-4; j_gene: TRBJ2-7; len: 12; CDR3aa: CASSPNSREQYF
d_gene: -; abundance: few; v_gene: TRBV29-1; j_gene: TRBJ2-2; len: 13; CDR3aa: CSVDRGHTGELFF